This T cell receptor beta chain comes out of a study of control samples from healthy donors and cancer patients. Germline V gives CDR1 WNHNN, CDR2 SYGVQD (reference sequence). V shed 5 bases, J shed 9 bases, and the junction held 2 bases outside the gene matches. This CDR3 has 13 residues. TCRdb keeps only in-frame clones here, not all; method: immunoSEQ multiplex PCR. The sample has approximately 82,000 clones; 70% to 90% are singletons. The origin of this receptor is a man between 50 and 59 years old in good health. The rearrangement links TRBV10-1 to TRBJ2-1, with TRBD2 matching over 12 bases. The specimen was blood. This CDR3 is CASSSSGRGEQFF. The DNA of the CDR3 is TGCGCCAGCAGTTCTAGCGGGAGGGGTGAGCAGTTCTTC.